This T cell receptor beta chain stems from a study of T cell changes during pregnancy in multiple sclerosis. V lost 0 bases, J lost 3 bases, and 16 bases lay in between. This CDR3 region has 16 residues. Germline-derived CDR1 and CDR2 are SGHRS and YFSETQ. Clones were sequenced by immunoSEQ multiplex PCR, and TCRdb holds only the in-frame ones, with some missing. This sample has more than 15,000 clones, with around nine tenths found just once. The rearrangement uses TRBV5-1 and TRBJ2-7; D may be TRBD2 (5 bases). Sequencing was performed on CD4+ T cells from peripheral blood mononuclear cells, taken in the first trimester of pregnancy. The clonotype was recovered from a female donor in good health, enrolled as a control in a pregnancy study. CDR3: CASSLGTPDIYYEQYF. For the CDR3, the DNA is TGCGCCAGCAGCTTGGGGACTCCAGACATATACTACGAGCAGTACTTC.